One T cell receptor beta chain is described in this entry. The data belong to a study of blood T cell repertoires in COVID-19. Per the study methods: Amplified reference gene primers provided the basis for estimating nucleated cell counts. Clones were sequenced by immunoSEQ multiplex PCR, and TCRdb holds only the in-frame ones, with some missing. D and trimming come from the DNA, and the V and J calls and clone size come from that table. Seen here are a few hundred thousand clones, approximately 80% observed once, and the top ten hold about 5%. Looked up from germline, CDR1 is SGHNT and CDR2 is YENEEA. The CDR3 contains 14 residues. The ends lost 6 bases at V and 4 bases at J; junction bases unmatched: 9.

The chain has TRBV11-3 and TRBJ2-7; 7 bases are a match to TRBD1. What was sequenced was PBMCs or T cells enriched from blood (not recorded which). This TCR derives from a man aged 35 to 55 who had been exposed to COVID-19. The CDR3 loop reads CASRNRDSRYEQYF. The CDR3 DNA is TGTGCCAGCAGAAACCGGGACAGTAGATACGAGCAGTACTTC.